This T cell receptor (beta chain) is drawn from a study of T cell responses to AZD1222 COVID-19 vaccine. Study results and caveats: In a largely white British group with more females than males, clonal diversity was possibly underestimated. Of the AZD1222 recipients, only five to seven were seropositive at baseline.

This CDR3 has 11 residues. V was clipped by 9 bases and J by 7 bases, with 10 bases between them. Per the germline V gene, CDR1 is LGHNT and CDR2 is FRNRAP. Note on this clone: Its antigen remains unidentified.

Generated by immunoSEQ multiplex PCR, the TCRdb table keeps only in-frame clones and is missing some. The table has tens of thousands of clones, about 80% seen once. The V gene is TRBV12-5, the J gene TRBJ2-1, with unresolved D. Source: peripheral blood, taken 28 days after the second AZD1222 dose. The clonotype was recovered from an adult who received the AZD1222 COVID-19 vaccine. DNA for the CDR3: TGTGCTAGCGGAGTTGTGAATGAGCAGTTCTTC. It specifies CASGVVNEQFF.